The rows below give T cell receptor beta chains drawn from one sample of a study of blood T cell repertoires in COVID-19. The data were produced by immunoSEQ multiplex PCR, yet TCRdb's version contains in-frame clones alone and is incomplete. The repertoire has 150,000 or so clones, 83% of them found once; the top ten carry about an eighth. Sequenced sample: peripheral blood. These receptor sequences come from a woman aged 55-69 years with COVID-19, enrolled during active disease. CDR3s include the opening cysteine and the closing phenylalanine or tryptophan. Fields, in order: V gene, J gene, clone size, D gene, CDR3 protein, CDR3 DNA. D genes are given only for firm matches. The size of a clone is reported for some rows only, either as once, few or many, or as a class for expanded clones.

TRBV5-4	TRBJ1-1	once	TRBD1	CASSLLSGTGTLNTEAFF	TGTGCCAGCAGCCTCCTCTCCGGGACAGGGACCTTGAACACTGAAGCTTTCTTT
TRBV21-1	TRBJ2-2	.	.	CASSEKDSGGTGELFF	TGTGCCAGCAGCGAAAAGGACAGCGGGGGTACCGGGGAGCTGTTTTTT
TRBV19	TRBJ2-4	.	.	CASSDGHLDIQYF	TGTGCCAGTAGTGACGGACATCTAGACATTCAGTACTTC
TRBV27	TRBJ2-3	.	.	CASRRRQLSTDTQYF	TGTGCCAGCAGACGGAGGCAGCTTAGCACAGATACGCAGTATTTT
TRBV7-8	TRBJ1-2	.	TRBD1	CASSLAGTGQNYGYTF	TGTGCCAGCAGCTTAGCTGGGACAGGACAAAACTATGGCTACACCTTC
TRBV5-6	TRBJ1-1	.	.	CASSLAFRGSNTEAFF	TGTGCCAGCAGCTTGGCCTTCAGGGGCTCGAACACTGAAGCTTTCTTT
TRBV3-1/TRBV3-2	TRBJ2-2	.	.	CASSQAGGELFF	TGTGCCAGCAGCCAAGCAGGCGGGGAGCTGTTTTTT
TRBV7-3	TRBJ1-3	.	TRBD1	CASSLYGTASSGNTIYF	TGTGCCAGCAGCTTATACGGGACAGCGAGCTCTGGAAACACCATATATTTT
TRBV7-2	TRBJ1-2	.	.	CASSLDGLGGYGYTF	TGTGCCAGCAGCTTAGACGGACTGGGAGGGTATGGCTACACCTTC
TRBV18	TRBJ1-2	.	TRBD1	CASSPLVLGQGTSPAF	TGTGCCAGCTCACCACTAGTTTTGGGACAGGGGACATCTCCCGCCTTC
TRBV9	TRBJ1-6	.	.	CASSGHINSPLHF	TGTGCCAGCAGCGGGCATATTAATTCACCCCTCCACTTT
TRBV15	TRBJ1-5	.	.	CATNMGGSNNQPQHF	TGTGCCACCAACATGGGAGGAAGTAATAATCAGCCCCAGCATTTT
TRBV7-2	TRBJ2-1	.	.	CASSRPQNEQFF	TGTGCCAGCAGCCGCCCGCAGAATGAGCAGTTCTTC
TRBV3-1/TRBV3-2	TRBJ1-6	.	.	CASSQQNTGTLIKSPLHF	TGTGCCAGCAGCCAGCAGAATACCGGGACATTAATTAAATCACCCCTCCACTTT
TRBV5-1	TRBJ2-1	.	TRBD2	CASSLGTSGTYNEQFF	TGCGCCAGCAGCTTGGGGACTAGCGGCACCTACAATGAGCAGTTCTTC
TRBV19	TRBJ1-2	.	.	CASSIVAGPAYGYTF	TGTGCCAGTAGTATAGTTGCAGGTCCCGCCTATGGCTACACCTTC
TRBV27	TRBJ2-5	.	.	CASTQQGAPETQYF	TGTGCCAGCACCCAACAGGGAGCCCCAGAGACCCAGTACTTC
TRBV19	TRBJ1-3	.	TRBD1	CASSADRSGNTIYF	TGTGCCAGTAGCGCGGACAGGTCTGGAAACACCATATATTTT
TRBV11-3	TRBJ1-1	.	TRBD1	CASSRRAGTGVTEAFF	TGTGCCAGCAGCCGAAGGGCCGGGACAGGAGTGACTGAAGCTTTCTTT
TRBV18	TRBJ2-3	.	TRBD2	CASSPQKTSVQDTQYF	TGTGCCAGCTCGCCTCAGAAGACTAGCGTACAAGATACGCAGTATTTT
TRBV19	TRBJ2-2	.	.	CASLEAVNTGELFF	TGTGCCAGTCTCGAGGCAGTGAACACCGGGGAGCTGTTTTTT
TRBV4-1	TRBJ1-2	.	.	CASSQVLNGIDGYTF	TGCGCCAGCAGCCAAGTTCTAAACGGGATAGACGGCTACACCTTC
TRBV11-2	TRBJ2-3	.	.	CASSEEGGGPGTDTQYF	TGTGCCAGCAGCGAGGAGGGGGGAGGGCCCGGTACAGATACGCAGTATTTT
TRBV5-1	TRBJ1-6	.	.	CASSLDGGRGPLHF	TGCGCCAGCAGCTTGGATGGGGGTCGGGGGCCCCTCCACTTT
TRBV19	TRBJ2-1	.	.	CASSEEGGPYNEQFF	TGTGCCAGTAGTGAAGAGGGGGGGCCGTACAATGAGCAGTTCTTC
TRBV10-1	TRBJ1-4	.	TRBD1	CASSALAGGDEKLFF	TGCGCCAGCAGTGCCTTGGCAGGGGGCGATGAAAAACTGTTTTTT
TRBV7-2	TRBJ1-2	.	TRBD1	CASSDRDRGPGYTF	TGTGCCAGCAGCGACCGGGACAGGGGTCCTGGCTACACCTTC
TRBV6-6	TRBJ1-2	.	TRBD1	CASSLGQGWGYTF	TGTGCCAGCAGCTTGGGACAGGGGTGGGGCTACACCTTC
TRBV6-2/TRBV6-3	TRBJ1-5	.	TRBD1	CASSYRQGVNQPQHF	TGTGCCAGCAGTTACCGACAGGGAGTGAATCAGCCCCAGCATTTT
TRBV29-1	TRBJ1-2	.	.	CSVEEPGIKGYTF	TGCAGCGTTGAAGAACCAGGGATTAAGGGCTACACCTTC
TRBV10-2	TRBJ1-4	.	.	CASSSRSINEKLFF	TGCGCCAGCAGTTCACGGAGTATTAATGAAAAACTGTTTTTT
TRBV9	TRBJ2-2	.	TRBD2	CASSVSGRAGELFF	TGTGCCAGCAGCGTAAGCGGGAGGGCCGGGGAGCTGTTTTTT
TRBV19	TRBJ1-1	.	TRBD1	CASSGQGANTEAFF	TGTGCCAGTAGTGGACAGGGGGCAAACACTGAAGCTTTCTTT
TRBV7-2	TRBJ1-1	.	TRBD1	CASSPQGGNTEAFF	TGTGCCAGCAGCCCCCAGGGGGGGAACACTGAAGCTTTCTTT
TRBV5-6	TRBJ2-6	.	.	CASSIDRPRGANVLTF	TGTGCCAGCAGCATTGACAGGCCCCGGGGGGCCAACGTCCTGACTTTC
TRBV19	TRBJ2-3	.	.	CASNLRGGTQYF	TGTGCCAGTAACCTAAGGGGGGGAACGCAGTATTTT
TRBV24-1	TRBJ1-1	.	TRBD1	CATSDPRQGTEAFF	TGTGCCACCAGTGATCCCCGACAGGGGACTGAAGCTTTCTTT
TRBV25-1	TRBJ1-5	.	.	CASSEGGHLNQPQHF	TGTGCCAGCAGTGAAGGGGGACACCTTAATCAGCCCCAGCATTTT
TRBV2	TRBJ1-5	.	TRBD1	CASSGDRASNQPQHF	TGTGCCAGCAGTGGGGACAGGGCAAGCAATCAGCCCCAGCATTTT
TRBV5-6	TRBJ1-2	many	.	CASSLIGQLYGYTF	TGTGCCAGCAGCTTGATTGGACAGCTCTATGGCTACACCTTC
TRBV7-2	TRBJ2-2	.	TRBD2	CASATSARGGGELFF	TGTGCCAGCGCAACTAGCGCCCGCGGGGGCGGGGAGCTGTTTTTT
TRBV7-8	TRBJ1-2	.	TRBD1	CASSLRTGRRVGYTF	TGTGCCAGCAGCTTACGGACAGGGAGGAGAGTTGGCTACACCTTC
TRBV7-9	TRBJ1-2	.	TRBD1	CASSPYRDRGHYGYTF	TGTGCCAGCAGCCCCTATAGGGACAGGGGACACTATGGCTACACCTTC
TRBV7-9	TRBJ1-1	.	.	CASSLGHPPGAFF	TGTGCCAGCAGCCTTGGACATCCACCGGGCGCTTTCTTT
TRBV7-8	TRBJ1-5	.	.	CASSLDSNGLPQHF	TGTGCCAGCAGCCTAGACTCAAATGGTCTGCCCCAGCATTTT